Listed below are T cell receptor beta chains from one sample, sequenced in a study of T-cell reconstitution after alpha-beta-depleted transplantation in children. TCRdb re-derived calls from the PCR reads in MiXCR, one entry per CDR3 protein. The sample carries about 900,000 distinct CDR3 sequences, under 30% recorded once. Sequenced here: PBMCs, mostly from graft donor cells, sampled 360 days after TCRalphabeta/CD19-depleted stem cell transplant. The receptors shown here come from a boy younger than two who had a stem cell transplant for SCID, so the T cells may come from the graft donor. Each CDR3 is given with its conserved first and last residue. The D gene is left open where the match is weak. A row's size may be missing; if present it is once, few, many or a size class.

V	D	size	J	CDR3	DNA
TRBV7-6	TRBD2	few	TRBJ2-7	CASSLGVGGSSYEQYF	TGTGCCAGCAGCTTAGGGGTCGGGGGGAGCTCCTACGAGCAGTACTTC
TRBV20-1	TRBD2	many	TRBJ2-1	CSARDWGGAPYNEQFF	TGCAGTGCTAGAGATTGGGGGGGAGCCCCCTACAATGAGCAGTTCTTC
TRBV28	NA	NA	TRBJ1-6	CASSLDTDIYNSPLHF	TGTGCCAGCAGCCTTGACACGGACATCTATAATTCACCCCTCCACTTT
TRBV5-1	TRBD2	many	TRBJ2-1	CASSLEVPGLGEQFF	TGCGCCAGCAGCTTGGAAGTCCCGGGACTAGGAGAGCAGTTCTTC
TRBV15	NA	NA	TRBJ2-1	CATSRDGYEQFF	TGTGCCACCAGCAGAGATGGCTATGAGCAGTTCTTC
TRBV29-1	NA	few	TRBJ2-5	CSVTRVVGRETQYF	TGCAGCGTGACCAGGGTTGTTGGGCGCGAGACCCAGTACTTC
TRBV6-1	TRBD2	NA	TRBJ2-3	CASSAISGLAGGTSTDTQYF	TGTGCCAGCAGTGCTATCTCGGGACTAGCGGGGGGCACTAGCACAGATACGCAGTATTTT
TRBV5-3	TRBD1	NA	TRBJ1-5	CARSYDRGPSNQPQHF	TGTGCCAGAAGCTACGACAGGGGGCCGAGCAATCAGCCCCAGCATTTT
TRBV7-9	NA	many	TRBJ2-7	CASSFYEQYF	TGTGCCAGCAGCTTTTACGAGCAGTACTTC
TRBV4-2	NA	NA	TRBJ2-1	CASRSHNEQFF	TGTGCCAGCCGCAGCCACAATGAGCAGTTCTTC
TRBV12-3/TRBV12-4	NA	NA	TRBJ1-4	CASSFLGASGEKLFF	TGTGCCAGCAGTTTTTTAGGGGCGTCTGGGGAAAAACTGTTTTTT